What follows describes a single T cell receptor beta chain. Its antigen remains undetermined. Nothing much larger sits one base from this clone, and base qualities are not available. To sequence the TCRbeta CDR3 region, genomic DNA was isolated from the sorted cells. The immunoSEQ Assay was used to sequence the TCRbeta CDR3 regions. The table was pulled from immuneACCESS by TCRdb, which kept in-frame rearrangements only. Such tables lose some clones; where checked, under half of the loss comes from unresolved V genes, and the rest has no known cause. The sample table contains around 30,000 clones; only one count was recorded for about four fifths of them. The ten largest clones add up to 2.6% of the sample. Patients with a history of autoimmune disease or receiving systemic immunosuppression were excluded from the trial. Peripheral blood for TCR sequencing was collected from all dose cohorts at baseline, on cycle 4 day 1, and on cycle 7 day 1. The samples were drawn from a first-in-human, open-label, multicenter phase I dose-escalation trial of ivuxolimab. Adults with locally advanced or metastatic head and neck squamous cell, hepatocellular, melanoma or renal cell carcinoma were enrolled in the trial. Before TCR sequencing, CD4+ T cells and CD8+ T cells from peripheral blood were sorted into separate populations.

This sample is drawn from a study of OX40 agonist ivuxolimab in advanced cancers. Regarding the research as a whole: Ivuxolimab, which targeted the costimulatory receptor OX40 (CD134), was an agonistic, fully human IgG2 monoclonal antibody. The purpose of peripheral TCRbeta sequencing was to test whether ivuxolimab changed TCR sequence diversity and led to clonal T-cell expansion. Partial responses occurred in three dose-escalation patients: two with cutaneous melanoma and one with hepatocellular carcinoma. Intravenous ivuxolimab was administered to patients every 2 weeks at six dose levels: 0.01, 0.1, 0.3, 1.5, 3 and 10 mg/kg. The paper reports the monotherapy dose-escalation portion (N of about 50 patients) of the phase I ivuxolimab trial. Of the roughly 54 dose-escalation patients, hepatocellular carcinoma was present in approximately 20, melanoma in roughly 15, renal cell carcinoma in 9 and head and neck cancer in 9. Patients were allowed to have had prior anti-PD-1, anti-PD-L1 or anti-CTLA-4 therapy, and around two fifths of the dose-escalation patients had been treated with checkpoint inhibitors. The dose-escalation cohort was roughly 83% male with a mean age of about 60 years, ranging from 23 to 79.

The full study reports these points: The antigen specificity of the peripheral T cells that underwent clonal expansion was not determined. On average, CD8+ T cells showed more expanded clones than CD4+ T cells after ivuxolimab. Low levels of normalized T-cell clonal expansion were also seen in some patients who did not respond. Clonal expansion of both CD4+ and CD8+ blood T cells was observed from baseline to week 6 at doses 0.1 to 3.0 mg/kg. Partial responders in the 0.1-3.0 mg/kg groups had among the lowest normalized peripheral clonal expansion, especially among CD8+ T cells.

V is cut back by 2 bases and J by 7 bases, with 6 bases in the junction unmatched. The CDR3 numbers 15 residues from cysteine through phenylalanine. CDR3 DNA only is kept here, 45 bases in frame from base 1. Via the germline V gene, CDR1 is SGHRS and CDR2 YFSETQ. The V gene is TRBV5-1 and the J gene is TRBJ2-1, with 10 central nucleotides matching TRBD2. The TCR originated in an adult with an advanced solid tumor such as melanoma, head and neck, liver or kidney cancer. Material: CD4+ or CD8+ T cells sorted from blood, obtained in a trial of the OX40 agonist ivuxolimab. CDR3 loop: CASSFSLAGVNEQFF. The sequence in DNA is TGCGCCAGCAGCTTCAGTCTAGCGGGAGTTAATGAGCAGTTCTTC.